The source of this TCR beta chain is a study of blood T cell repertoires in COVID-19. Study-wide context: Samples of COVID-19 (acute and convalescent) were obtained from the United States, Italy and Spain. T cells, B-cell-depleted T cells, or PBMCs supplied cDNA or gDNA.

Which cohort a participant joined came from the clinical history participants gave. Resolution of symptoms, clearance, or two negative PCRs was present in recovered Cohort 3 donors. CDR1 and CDR2 from the germline V gene are SGHTA and FQGTGA. The CDR3 totals 13 residues. Trimming took 0 bases from V and 4 from J, leaving 6 bases between them. Libraries were prepared by immunoSEQ multiplex PCR; TCRdb keeps only in-frame clonotypes and omits some of them. The sample carries a few hundred thousand clones, roughly 87% recorded once. The chain is built from TRBV7-3 and TRBJ1-1, with D unclear. Sequenced material: PBMCs or T cells enriched from blood (not recorded which). The TCR originated in a woman aged 45-60 years who had recovered from COVID-19. The CDR3 is CASSLTEITEAFF. DNA of the CDR3: TGTGCCAGCAGCTTAACGGAGATCACTGAAGCTTTCTTT.